This TCR beta chain was found in a study of cytomegalovirus exposure and HLA in healthy donors. A note on this clone: The sample has other DNA sequences that encode this CDR3 too.

PCR primers comprised 60 Vbeta and 13 Jbeta primers. Here immunoSEQ multiplex PCR was the method, and the copy in TCRdb shows in-frame clones only, minus some. Seen here are over 200,000 clones, over 65% observed once, and the top ten hold around 2.8%. Trimming removed 2 bases at V and 4 bases at J, with 9 bases between. Germline V gene sequence: CDR1 MNHEY, CDR2 SVGAGI. This CDR3 is built from 14 residues. The TCR sequence derives from a woman aged 55 to 70 in good health and CMV-seropositive. The sequenced material came from PBMCs. The V and J genes are TRBV6-5 and TRBJ1-5, with TRBD1 as a possible D gene (5 bases). For the CDR3, the DNA is TGTGCCAGCAGTTACGGGGGGACGAATCAGCCCCAGCATTTT. Protein sequence: CASSYGGTNQPQHF.